The clone carrying this T cell receptor beta chain has a handful of counts. As yet, its antigen is unknown. This sample was taken from a study of T cell repertoires in cytomegalovirus infection. Study information: Epitope selection comprised recently identified HLA-C-restricted CMV epitopes and well-studied HLA-B-restricted CMV epitopes. It was the public TCR beta signatures that indicated both CMV infection and matching HLA type.

Study-level points and caveats: The ex vivo response showed dominance by HLA-C-restricted CMV-specific TCR beta clonotypes. Totalled public TCR beta family frequency picked out people who carried CMV plus the relevant HLA.

TCRdb itself ran the reads through MiXCR, one entry per CDR3 protein. This table has some 940,000 distinct CDR3 sequences, around 30% appearing once. CDR1 and CDR2 (germline): MNHEY, SMNVEV (reference sequence). There are 17 residues in the CDR3. V lost 0 bases to trimming and J lost 3 bases, with 15 bases between them. The sequence was obtained from a human donor in good health (CMV status not recorded). Some clones in this sample may be carry-over from other donors' samples. The chain links TRBV27 to TRBJ2-1; D is undetermined. Specimen: cultured CD8+ T cells from PBMCs, collected from culture after CMV antigen stimulation. As DNA, the CDR3 is TGTGCCAGCAGTTTATCTGGTAGGGCGGTGGTCTACAATGAGCAGTTCTTC. Protein: CASSLSGRAVVYNEQFF.